This passage covers 24 T cell receptor beta chains from one sample sequenced in a study of blood T cell repertoires in COVID-19. Clones were read by immunoSEQ multiplex PCR, and TCRdb kept only the in-frame ones, dropping some. The sample consists of some 270,000 clones, about nine tenths of them appearing once. The sequenced material came from peripheral blood. The origin of the receptors is a man in his fifties with acute or convalescent COVID-19.

The chain is built from TRBV19 and TRBJ2-7; 12 bases are shared with TRBD1. The CDR3 is 14 residues long. Trimming took 3 bases from V and 5 from J; bases not matched to a gene: 2. Germline CDR1 reads LNHDA; CDR2 reads SQIVND (reference sequence). The CDR3 region is CASSIGTGGHEQYF. The CDR3, as DNA: TGTGCCAGTAGTATTGGGACAGGGGGCCACGAGCAGTACTTC.

This rearrangement joins TRBV5-1 to TRBJ2-1; the match to TRBD1 covers 8 bases. The CDR3 has 14 amino acids. CDR1 is SGHRS, CDR2 YFSETQ, per germline. The V and J ends lost 4 bases and 1 base, in that order; junction bases with no gene match: 1. The CDR3 region has the DNA TGCGCCAGCAGCCGACAGGGGTCCTACAATGAGCAGTTCTTC. It yields the protein CASSRQGSYNEQFF. The full variable domain, with the rest looked up from reference TRBV5-1 and TRBJ2-1, is KAGVTQTPRYLIKTRGQQVTLSCSPISGHRSVSWYQQTPGQGLQFLFEYFSETQRNKGNFPGRFSGRQFSNSRSEMNVSTLELGDSALYLCASSRQGSYNEQFFGPGTRLTVL.

This chain joins TRBV14 and TRBJ2-3, with TRBD2 as a possible D gene (6 bases). This CDR3 is 15 amino acids long. Trimming pared 6 bases from V and 2 bases from J, leaving 15 bases between. Per the germline V gene, CDR1 is SGHDN and CDR2 is FVKESK. The CDR3 bases are TGTGCCAGCAGGGCTGACGGGGGAACCACAGATACGCAGTATTTT. It encodes CASRADGGTTDTQYF.

This clone has only a few counts. This sequence joins TRBV9 and TRBJ1-2; TRBD1 matches at 8 bases. This CDR3 contains 15 residues. The V segment lost 0 bases and the J segment 11 bases; nucleotides outside the gene matches: 12. In germline, CDR1 is SGDLS, CDR2 YYNGEE. CDR3 protein: CASSVGVGQGAGYTF. CDR3 coding DNA: TGTGCCAGCAGCGTAGGAGTCGGGCAGGGGGCTGGGTACACCTTC.

The rearrangement links TRBV7-2 to TRBJ2-2; maybe TRBD1 (6 bases). V gave up 1 base and J gave up 3 bases, with 15 bases separating them. Germline V gives CDR1 SGHTA, CDR2 FQGNSA. The CDR3 length is 17 residues. In DNA form, the CDR3 reads TGTGCCAGCAGCTTAGGACCTCAGGGGCTCGACACCGGGGAGCTGTTTTTT. Its translation is CASSLGPQGLDTGELFF.

This clone was seen just once. This chain uses TRBV6-1 with TRBJ1-4, with 10 bases matching TRBD1. The CDR3 has 16 amino acids. V dropped 2 bases and J dropped 3; count of bases not matched to a gene: 3. Per germline, CDR1 MNHNS and CDR2 SASEGT. The CDR3 DNA reads TGTGCCAGCAGTGAAAATGGACAGGGGGCTAATGAAAAACTGTTTTTT. Residues: CASSENGQGANEKLFF.

The chain recombines TRBV30 with TRBJ2-3, with D perhaps matching TRBD1 (5 bases). Germline CDR1 is GTSNPN and CDR2 is SVGIG (reference sequence). V lost 1 base and J lost 8, with 13 bases in between. This CDR3 contains 13 residues. CDR3 amino acids: CAWSEGPPGTQYF. For the CDR3, the DNA is TGTGCCTGGAGTGAGGGGCCCCCGGGTACGCAGTATTTT.

This clone appeared a few times. The V gene is TRBV2, the J gene TRBJ1-5; D gene uncertain. Trimming shortened V by 3 bases and J by 6 bases, and 6 bases separated the two germline ends. Per germline, CDR1 SNHLY and CDR2 FYNNEI. CDR3 length: 12 amino acids. CDR3 protein: CASSEGAQPQHF. CDR3 DNA sequence: TGTGCCAGCAGTGAGGGAGCTCAGCCCCAGCATTTT. The full variable domain, its missing parts supplied by reference TRBV2 and TRBJ1-5, is EPEVTQTPSHQVTQMGQEVILRCVPISNHLYFYWYRQILGQKVEFLVSFYNNEISEKSEIFDDQFSVERPDGSNFTLKIRSTKLEDSAMYFCASSEGAQPQHFGDGTRLSIL.

This clone was seen a single time. V usage is TRBV10-1 and J usage is TRBJ2-7, with TRBD1 matching over 10 bases. CDR3 length: 13 amino acids. Germline V CDR1 and CDR2: WNHNN, SYGVQD (reference sequence). Trimming removed 4 bases from V and 7 bases from J; junction bases left unmatched: 4. The CDR3 nucleotides read TGCGCCAGCAGTGCCGGACAGGGGGTAGAGCAGTACTTC. Its translation is CASSAGQGVEQYF.

The J gene is TRBJ1-1, the V gene TRBV30; no firm D call. V dropped 7 bases and J dropped 1 base, with 10 bases sitting between them. The germline V gene has CDR1 GTSNPN and CDR2 SVGIG (reference sequence). The CDR3 extends over 12 amino acids. The CDR3 DNA follows: TGTGCCTCCTCCTTGGCGAACACTGAAGCTTTCTTT. Translation: CASSLANTEAFF. The complete variable domain, with remaining parts taken from reference TRBV30 and TRBJ1-1, reads SQTIHQWPATLVQPVGSPLSLECTVEGTSNPNLYWYRQAAGRGLQLLFYSVGIGQISSEVPQNLSASRPQDRQFILSSKKLLLSDSGFYLCASSLANTEAFFGQGTRLTVV.

In this sample, this clone turned up a few times. The chain carries TRBV27 and TRBJ2-3; 8 nucleotides match TRBD2. Germline V lookup: CDR1 MNHEY, CDR2 SMNVEV (reference sequence). Trimming cost V 0 bases and J 4 bases; bases outside gene matches: 0. The CDR3 sequence is 14 residues long. This chain's CDR3 is CASSLSSGADTQYF. The CDR3 DNA sequence: TGTGCCAGCAGTTTATCTAGCGGGGCAGATACGCAGTATTTT.

Turning to this clone: The sample has other DNA sequences that encode this CDR3 too. This chain connects TRBV5-4 to TRBJ2-5; 10 bases map to TRBD2. Trimming removed 4 bases from V and 4 bases from J; junction bases left unmatched: 4. CDR1 is SGHNT, CDR2 YYREEE, per germline (reference sequence). The CDR3 loop spans 14 amino acids. The CDR3 region has the DNA TGTGCCAGCAGCCTAAGCGGGGGGGCAGAGACCCAGTACTTC. It specifies CASSLSGGAETQYF.

This clone was counted a few times. This chain links TRBV6-5 with TRBJ1-1, with 7 bases matching TRBD1. Germline-derived CDR1 and CDR2 are MNHEY and SVGAGI. This CDR3 is 15 amino acids long. The V gene end was trimmed by 2 bases and the J gene end by 3 bases; junction bases not matched to a gene: 6. CDR3 DNA sequence: TGTGCCAGCAGTTACGTCGCCCAGGGGGACACTGAAGCTTTCTTT. Its translation is CASSYVAQGDTEAFF.

The chain uses TRBV7-8 and TRBJ2-7; 8 bases align to TRBD1. The CDR3 length is 16 residues. V was clipped by 5 bases and J by 2 bases; unmatched bases: 11. CDR1 is SGHVS, CDR2 FQNEAQ, per germline. The CDR3 protein is CASSPIPGTGTYEQYF. The CDR3 coding sequence is TGTGCCAGCAGCCCCATCCCCGGGACAGGCACCTACGAGCAGTACTTC. Complete variable domain (other parts from reference TRBV7-8 and TRBJ2-7): GAGVSQSPRYKVAKRGQDVALRCDPISGHVSLFWYQQALGQGPEFLTYFQNEAQLDKSGLPSDRFFAERPEGSVSTLKIQRTQQEDSAVYLCASSPIPGTGTYEQYFGPGTRLTVT.

The chain couples TRBV3-1 (or the pseudogene TRBV3-2) to TRBJ1-4; weak D call: TRBD1 (6 bases). There are 16 residues in the CDR3. The ends were cut back, 6 bases at V and 7 bases at J, with 21 bases in the middle. Germline CDR1 is LGHDT and CDR2 is YNNKEL (reference sequence). The CDR3, as DNA: TGTGCCAGCAGAGATTCTGGACAGCCGAGGAGTGAAAAACTGTTTTTT. This encodes CASRDSGQPRSEKLFF.

J is TRBJ2-7 and V is TRBV3-1 (or the pseudogene TRBV3-2), with D perhaps TRBD1 (6 bases). Trimming took off 3 bases at V and 4 bases at J, with 13 bases between the two ends. Germline V gene lookup returns CDR1 LGHDT and CDR2 YNNKEL (reference sequence). This CDR3 spans 14 amino acids. CDR3 protein: CASSHGTPPYEQYF. CDR3 DNA sequence: TGTGCCAGCAGCCATGGGACACCACCATACGAGCAGTACTTC.

V is TRBV7-9 and J is TRBJ1-1, with unresolved D. Per germline, CDR1 SEHNR and CDR2 FQNEAQ (reference sequence). CDR3 length: 14 amino acids. Trimming cost V 5 bases and J 4 bases, with 14 bases left between them. This CDR3 is CASSGLEGFTEAFF. CDR3 nucleotide sequence: TGTGCCAGCAGCGGACTCGAGGGTTTCACTGAAGCTTTCTTT.

The chain links TRBV11-2 to TRBJ2-1, with D maybe TRBD2 (6 bases). V gave up 5 bases and J gave up 7 bases, with 15 bases separating them. The CDR3 is 14 amino acids. Germline V gives CDR1 SGHAT, CDR2 FQNNGV. CDR3 coding DNA: TGTGCCAGCAGCCCCACAGCGGCGGGGAATGAGCAGTTCTTC. Translated, it gives CASSPTAAGNEQFF. Complete variable domain (other parts from reference TRBV11-2 and TRBJ2-1): EAGVAQSPRYKIIEKRQSVAFWCNPISGHATLYWYQQILGQGPKLLIQFQNNGVVDDSQLPKDRFSAERLKGVDSTLKIQPAKLEDSAVYLCASSPTAAGNEQFFGPGTRLTVL.

The chain employs TRBV6-5 and TRBJ2-5; TRBD2 matches at 7 bases. Germline trimming cut 10 bases from V and 1 base from J; bases unmatched to any gene: 6. Germline-derived CDR1 and CDR2 are MNHEY and SVGAGI. The CDR3 contains 13 residues. The CDR3 is CATREGSQETQYF. CDR3 sequence (DNA): TGTGCCACCAGGGAGGGGTCCCAAGAGACCCAGTACTTC.

This clone is a singleton in its sample. This chain joins TRBV6-2 or TRBV6-3 and TRBJ2-1, with a tentative D call TRBD1 (6 bases). Trimming stripped 3 bases from V and 9 bases from J, with 15 bases between. The CDR3 covers 14 residues. CDR1 and CDR2 from the germline V gene are MNHEY and SVGEGT. The CDR3 nucleotides are TGTGCCAGCAGTTATTTCGACAGGTGGGGTGAGCAGTTCTTC. The encoded protein is CASSYFDRWGEQFF.

The J gene is TRBJ2-7, the V gene TRBV10-3; possibly TRBD2 for D (6 bases). The V gene lost 2 bases and the J gene lost 3 bases, with 20 bases spanning the gap. From germline, CDR1 is ENHRY and CDR2 SYGVKD. The CDR3 loop spans 17 amino acids. CDR3 protein: CAISEPAGRREIYEQYF. The CDR3 nucleotides read TGTGCCATCAGTGAGCCGGCGGGACGGCGGGAAATCTACGAGCAGTACTTC.

This sequence joins TRBV19 and TRBJ2-2; possible D gene TRBD2, 5 bases. Trimming left V 2 bases short and J 13 bases short, with 11 bases between. The CDR3 has 12 amino acids. Germline CDR1 reads LNHDA; CDR2 reads SQIVND (reference sequence). The CDR3 DNA reads TGTGCCAGTAGTATACAGTTCGGAGGGCTGTTTTTT. Amino acid sequence: CASSIQFGGLFF.

This clone was seen just once. The chain couples TRBV30 to TRBJ1-5, with TRBD1 as a possible D gene (6 bases). From germline, CDR1 is GTSNPN and CDR2 SVGIG (reference sequence). Trimming took 3 bases from V and 6 from J, leaving 12 bases between them. The CDR3 spans 13 residues. The CDR3 reads CAWSQGLSQPQHF. Written as DNA, the CDR3 is TGTGCCTGGAGCCAGGGGTTAAGTCAGCCCCAGCATTTT.

The V gene is TRBV5-1, the J gene TRBJ2-6; the D is unclear. Germline loops: CDR1 SGHRS, CDR2 YFSETQ. The CDR3 sequence is 15 residues long. Trimming removed 1 base at V and 0 bases at J, with 5 bases between. CDR3 protein: CASSLQFSGANVLTF. The CDR3 DNA sequence: TGCGCCAGCAGCTTGCAGTTCTCTGGGGCCAACGTCCTGACTTTC.